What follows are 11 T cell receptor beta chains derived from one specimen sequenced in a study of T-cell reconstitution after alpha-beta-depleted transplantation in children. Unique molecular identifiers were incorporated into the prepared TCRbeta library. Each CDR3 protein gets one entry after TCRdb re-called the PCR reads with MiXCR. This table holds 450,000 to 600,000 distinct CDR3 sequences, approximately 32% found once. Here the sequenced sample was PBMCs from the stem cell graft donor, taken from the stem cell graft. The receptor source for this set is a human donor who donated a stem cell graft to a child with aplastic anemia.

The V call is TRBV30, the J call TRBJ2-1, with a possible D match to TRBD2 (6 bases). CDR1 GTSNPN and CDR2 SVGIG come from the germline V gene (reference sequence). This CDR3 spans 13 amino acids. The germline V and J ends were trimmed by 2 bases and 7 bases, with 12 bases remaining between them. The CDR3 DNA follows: TGTGCCTGGAGTCGGGGAGGTTTGAATGAGCAGTTCTTC. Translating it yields CAWSRGGLNEQFF.

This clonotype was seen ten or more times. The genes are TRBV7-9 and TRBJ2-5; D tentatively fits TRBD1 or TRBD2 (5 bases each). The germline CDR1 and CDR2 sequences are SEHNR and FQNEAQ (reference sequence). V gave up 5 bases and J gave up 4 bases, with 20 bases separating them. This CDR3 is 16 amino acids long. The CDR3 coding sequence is TGTGCCAGCAGCAACAGACATGGGGACGAAAGAGAGACCCAGTACTTC. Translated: CASSNRHGDERETQYF.

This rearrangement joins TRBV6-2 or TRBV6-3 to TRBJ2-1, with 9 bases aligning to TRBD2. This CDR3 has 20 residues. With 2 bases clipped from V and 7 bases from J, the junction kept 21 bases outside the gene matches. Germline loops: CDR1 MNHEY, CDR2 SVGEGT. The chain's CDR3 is CASSYGVAGTIAGVDNEQFF. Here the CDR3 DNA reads TGTGCCAGCAGTTACGGGGTAGCGGGCACCATAGCGGGAGTCGATAATGAGCAGTTCTTC.

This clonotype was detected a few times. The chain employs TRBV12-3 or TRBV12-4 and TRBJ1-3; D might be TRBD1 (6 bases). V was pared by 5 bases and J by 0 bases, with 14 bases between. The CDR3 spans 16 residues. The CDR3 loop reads CASSHISGVSGNTIYF. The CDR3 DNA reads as TGTGCCAGCAGTCACATCTCAGGGGTCTCTGGAAACACCATATATTTT.

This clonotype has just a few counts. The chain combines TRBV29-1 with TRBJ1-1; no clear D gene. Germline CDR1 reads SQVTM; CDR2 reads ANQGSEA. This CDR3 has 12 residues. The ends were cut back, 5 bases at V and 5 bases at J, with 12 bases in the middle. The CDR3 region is CSVTPVWTEAFF. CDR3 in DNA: TGCAGCGTTACCCCAGTGTGGACTGAAGCTTTCTTT.

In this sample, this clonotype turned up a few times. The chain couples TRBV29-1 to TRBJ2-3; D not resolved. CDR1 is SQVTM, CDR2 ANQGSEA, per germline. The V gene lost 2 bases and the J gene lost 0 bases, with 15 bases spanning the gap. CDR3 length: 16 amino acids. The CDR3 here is CSVENLARTSTDTQYF. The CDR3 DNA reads TGCAGCGTTGAAAATCTGGCCAGAACTAGCACAGATACGCAGTATTTT.

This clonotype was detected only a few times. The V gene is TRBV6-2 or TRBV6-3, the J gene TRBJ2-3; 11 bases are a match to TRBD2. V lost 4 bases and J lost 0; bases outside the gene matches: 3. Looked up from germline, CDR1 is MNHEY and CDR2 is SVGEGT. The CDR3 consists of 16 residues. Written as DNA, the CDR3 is TGTGCCAGCAGTTCCATAGCGGGAGGGAGCACAGATACGCAGTATTTT. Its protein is CASSSIAGGSTDTQYF.

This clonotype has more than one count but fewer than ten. The CDR3 loop is CASSVDSYTQYF. The CDR3 DNA reads TGTGCCAGCAGCGTAGACTCGTATACGCAGTATTTT. This rearrangement joins TRBV9 to TRBJ2-3, with D hard to call. Trimming removed 0 bases at V and 7 bases at J, with 6 bases between. The CDR3 covers 12 residues. The germline CDR1 and CDR2 sequences are SGDLS and YYNGEE.

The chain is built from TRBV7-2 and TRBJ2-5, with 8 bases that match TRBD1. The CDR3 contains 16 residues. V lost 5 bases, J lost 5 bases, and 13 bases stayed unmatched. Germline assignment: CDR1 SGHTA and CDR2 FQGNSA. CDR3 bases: TGTGCCAGCAGCCCTAGGTTGGGACAGGCCGGGGAGACCCAGTACTTC. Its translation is CASSPRLGQAGETQYF.

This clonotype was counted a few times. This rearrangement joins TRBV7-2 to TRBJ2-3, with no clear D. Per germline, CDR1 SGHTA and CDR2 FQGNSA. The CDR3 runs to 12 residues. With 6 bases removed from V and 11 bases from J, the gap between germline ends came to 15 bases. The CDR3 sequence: CASSWDFTGQYF. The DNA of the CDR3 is TGTGCCAGCAGTTGGGATTTTACGGGGCAGTATTTT. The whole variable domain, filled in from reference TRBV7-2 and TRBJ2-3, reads GAGVSQSPSNKVTEKGKDVELRCDPISGHTALYWYRQSLGQGLEFLIYFQGNSAPDKSGLPSDRFSAERTGGSVSTLTIQRTQQEDSAVYLCASSWDFTGQYFGPGTRLTVL.

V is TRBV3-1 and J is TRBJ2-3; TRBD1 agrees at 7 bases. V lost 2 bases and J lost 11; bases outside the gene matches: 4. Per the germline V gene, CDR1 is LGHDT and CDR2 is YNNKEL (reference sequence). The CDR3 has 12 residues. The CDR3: CASSQRQGVQYF. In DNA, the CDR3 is TGTGCCAGCAGCCAAAGACAGGGTGTGCAGTATTTT.